This TCR beta chain emerged from a study of T cells generated in artificial thymic organoids. Study-wide results and caveats: TCR diversity of organoid-derived CD8 single positive cells matched thymic and naive blood cells.

The CDR3 spans 16 residues. Germline loops: CDR1 LGHDT, CDR2 YNNKEL (reference sequence). Healthy adult donors gave non-mobilized peripheral blood. These are blood naive CD8 T cells, sorted CD3+TCRalphabeta+CD8+CD45RO-CCR7+. As concerns this clonotype: Its matching antigen is unknown. The junction departs from germline at one end; a sequencing error may be responsible.

Separate semi-nested PCRs amplified TCRalpha and TCRbeta libraries using constant-region reverse primers in TRAC or TRBC. From the 5' RACE reads, TCRdb called clonotypes with MiXCR, one entry per CDR3 protein. The sample lists roughly 5,100 distinct CDR3 sequences, 30% to 40% occurring once. The sequenced sample consisted of naive CD8+ T cells from blood. Subset in this sample: CD3+TCRalphabeta+CD8SP T cells; for blood, CD45RO-CCR7+ naive CD8+ T cells. The receptor was isolated from a human donor who gave cord blood stem cells for thymic organoid culture, a cardiac surgery patient who gave postnatal thymus, or a blood donor (not recorded which). The chain links TRBV3-1 to TRBJ2-7; D unclear. The CDR3 loop is CASSQEWETGSYEQYF. The CDR3 DNA is TGTGCCAGCAGTCAAGAGTGGGAAACTGGCTCCTACGAGCAGTACTTC.